This T cell receptor beta chain was obtained from a study of T cell responses to AZD1222 COVID-19 vaccine. Study observations and caveats: Just a handful of AZD1222 recipients were seropositive at baseline.

Assay used: immunoSEQ multiplex PCR; TCRdb lists only in-frame clones, some missing. The sample carries about 140,000 clones, 92% recorded once. The junction had 8 bases not matched to a gene; V was cut back by 5 bases and J by 2 bases. Germline V gene lookup returns CDR1 MNHEY and CDR2 SMNVEV (reference sequence). CDR3 size: 15 residues. A remark on this clone: The antigen is undetermined.

Sequencing used peripheral blood, obtained on day 0 of AZD1222 vaccination. The gene calls are TRBV27 and TRBJ2-7; 8 bases are shared with TRBD1. The sequence came from an adult in good health. CDR3 DNA sequence: TGTGCCAGCAGTCCCCGGACAGGGTTTACCTACGAGCAGTACTTC. Translation: CASSPRTGFTYEQYF.